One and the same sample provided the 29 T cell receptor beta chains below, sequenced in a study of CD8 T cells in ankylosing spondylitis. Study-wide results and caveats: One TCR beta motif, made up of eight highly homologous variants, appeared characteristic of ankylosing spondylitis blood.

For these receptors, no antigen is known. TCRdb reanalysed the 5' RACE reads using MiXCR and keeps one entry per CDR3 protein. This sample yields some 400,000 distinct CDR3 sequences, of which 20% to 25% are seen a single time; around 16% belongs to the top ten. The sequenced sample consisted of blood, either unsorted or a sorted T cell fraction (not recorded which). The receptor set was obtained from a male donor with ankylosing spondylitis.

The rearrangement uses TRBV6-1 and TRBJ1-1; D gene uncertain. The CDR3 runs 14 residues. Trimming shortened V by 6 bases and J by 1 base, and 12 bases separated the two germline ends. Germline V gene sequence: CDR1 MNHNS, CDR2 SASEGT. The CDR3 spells CASSPSRWNTEAFF. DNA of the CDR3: TGTGCCAGCAGCCCCTCTAGATGGAACACTGAAGCTTTCTTT.

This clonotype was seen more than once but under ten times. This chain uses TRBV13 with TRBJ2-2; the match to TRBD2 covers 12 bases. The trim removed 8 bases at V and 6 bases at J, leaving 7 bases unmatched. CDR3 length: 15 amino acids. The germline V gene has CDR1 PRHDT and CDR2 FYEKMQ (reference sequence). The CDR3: CASERTSGASGELFF. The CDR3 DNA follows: TGTGCCAGCGAACGGACTAGCGGGGCCTCCGGGGAGCTGTTTTTT.

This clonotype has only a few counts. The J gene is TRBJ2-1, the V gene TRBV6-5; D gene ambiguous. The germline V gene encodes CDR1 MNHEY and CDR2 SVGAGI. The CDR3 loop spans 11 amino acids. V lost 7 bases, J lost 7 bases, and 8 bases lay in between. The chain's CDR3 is CASTQANEQFF. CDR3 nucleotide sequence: TGTGCCAGCACCCAGGCTAATGAGCAGTTCTTC.

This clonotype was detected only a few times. The CDR3 DNA reads TGTGCCAGCAGTTTAAGACAGGGGCATAACGAGCAGTACTTC. Translating gives CASSLRQGHNEQYF. The chain employs TRBV12-3 or TRBV12-4 and TRBJ2-7, with 8 bases that match TRBD1. The V segment lost 2 bases and the J segment 5 bases; nucleotides outside the gene matches: 5. This CDR3 has 14 amino acids.

The CDR3: CASSSSGTKASYEQYF. CDR3 coding DNA: TGTGCCAGCAGTTCCAGCGGGACAAAGGCCTCCTACGAGCAGTACTTC. The V gene is TRBV27, the J gene TRBJ2-7; D may be TRBD2 (7 bases). The germline V and J ends were trimmed by 4 bases and 0 bases, with 16 bases remaining between them. CDR3 length: 16 amino acids. The V gene's germline CDR1 is MNHEY and CDR2 SMNVEV (reference sequence).

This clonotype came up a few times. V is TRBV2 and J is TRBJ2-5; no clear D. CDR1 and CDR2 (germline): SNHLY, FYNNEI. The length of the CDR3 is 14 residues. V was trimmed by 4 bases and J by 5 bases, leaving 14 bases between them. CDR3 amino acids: CASSADRSKETQYF. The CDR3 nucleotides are TGTGCCAGCAGTGCGGACCGAAGTAAGGAGACCCAGTACTTC.

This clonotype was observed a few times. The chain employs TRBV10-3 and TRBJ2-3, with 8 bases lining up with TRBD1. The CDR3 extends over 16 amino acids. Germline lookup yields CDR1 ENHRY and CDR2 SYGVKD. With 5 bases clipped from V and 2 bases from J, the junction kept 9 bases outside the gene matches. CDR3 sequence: CAISYSDRELTDTQYF. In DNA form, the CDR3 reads TGTGCCATCAGTTATTCGGACAGGGAGCTCACAGATACGCAGTATTTT.

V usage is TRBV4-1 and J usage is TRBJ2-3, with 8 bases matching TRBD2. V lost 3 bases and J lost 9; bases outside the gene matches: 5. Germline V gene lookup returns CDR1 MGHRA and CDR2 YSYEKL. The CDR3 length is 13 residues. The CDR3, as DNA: TGCGCCAGCAGCCAGGCAGGACTAGCAACGCAGTATTTT. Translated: CASSQAGLATQYF.

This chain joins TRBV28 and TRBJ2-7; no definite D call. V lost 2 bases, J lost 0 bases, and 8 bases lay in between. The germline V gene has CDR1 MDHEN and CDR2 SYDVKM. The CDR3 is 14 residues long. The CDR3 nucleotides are TGTGCCAGCAGTTTAGAAGTCACCTCCTACGAGCAGTACTTC. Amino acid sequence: CASSLEVTSYEQYF.

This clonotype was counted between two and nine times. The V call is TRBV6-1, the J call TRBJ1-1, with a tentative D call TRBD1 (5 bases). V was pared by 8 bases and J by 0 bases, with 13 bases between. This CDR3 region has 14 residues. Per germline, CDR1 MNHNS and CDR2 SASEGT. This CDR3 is CASDRRSMNTEAFF. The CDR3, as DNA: TGTGCCAGCGACAGACGATCAATGAACACTGAAGCTTTCTTT.

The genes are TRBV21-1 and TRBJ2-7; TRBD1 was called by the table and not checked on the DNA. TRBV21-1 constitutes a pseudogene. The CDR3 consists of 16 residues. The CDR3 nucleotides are TGTGCCAGCAGCACCCGACAGAAAAACCTCTCCTACGAGCAGTACTTC. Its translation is CASSTRQKNLSYEQYF.

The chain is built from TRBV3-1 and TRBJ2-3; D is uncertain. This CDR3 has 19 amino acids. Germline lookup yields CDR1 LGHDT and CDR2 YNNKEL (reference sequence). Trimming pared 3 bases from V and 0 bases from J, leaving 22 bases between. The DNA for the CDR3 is TGTGCCAGCAGCCAGGGTTGGCAGAGGATTGAAATTAGCACAGATACGCAGTATTTT. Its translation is CASSQGWQRIEISTDTQYF.

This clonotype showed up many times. CDR3 protein: CASSPRTSRMGEQFF. DNA for the CDR3: TGTGCCAGCAGCCCTCGGACTAGCAGGATGGGTGAGCAGTTCTTC. J is TRBJ2-1 and V is TRBV9; 8 bases fit TRBD2. CDR3 length: 15 residues. Unmatched junction bases numbered 12, after V lost 4 bases and J lost 9 bases. Germline CDR1 reads SGDLS; CDR2 reads YYNGEE.

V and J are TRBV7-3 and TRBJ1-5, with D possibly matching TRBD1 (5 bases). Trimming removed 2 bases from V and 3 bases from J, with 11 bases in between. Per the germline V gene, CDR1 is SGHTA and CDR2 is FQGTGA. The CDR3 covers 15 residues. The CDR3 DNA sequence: TGTGCCAGCAGCTTATCCCCGGGGCCCAATCAGCCCCAGCATTTT. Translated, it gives CASSLSPGPNQPQHF.

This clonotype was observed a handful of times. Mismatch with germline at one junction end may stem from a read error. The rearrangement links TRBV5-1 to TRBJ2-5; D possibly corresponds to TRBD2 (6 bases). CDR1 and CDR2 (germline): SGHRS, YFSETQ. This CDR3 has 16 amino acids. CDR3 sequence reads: CASSLAAGGGRETQYF. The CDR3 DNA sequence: TGCGCCAGCAGTTTGGCCGCCGGCGGAGGGAGAGAGACCCAGTACTTC.

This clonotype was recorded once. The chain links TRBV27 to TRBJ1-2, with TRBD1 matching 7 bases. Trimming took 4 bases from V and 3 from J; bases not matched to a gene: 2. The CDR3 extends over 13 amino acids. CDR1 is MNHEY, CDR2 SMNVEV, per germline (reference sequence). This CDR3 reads CASSSQGDYGYTF. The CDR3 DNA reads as TGTGCCAGCAGTTCTCAGGGGGACTATGGCTACACCTTC.

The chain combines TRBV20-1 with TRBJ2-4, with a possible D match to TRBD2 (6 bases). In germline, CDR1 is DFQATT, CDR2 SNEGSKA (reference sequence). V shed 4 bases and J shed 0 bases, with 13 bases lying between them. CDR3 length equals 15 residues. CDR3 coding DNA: TGCAGTGCTACCCGGGACTTTCTAGCCAAAAACATTCAGTACTTC. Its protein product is CSATRDFLAKNIQYF.

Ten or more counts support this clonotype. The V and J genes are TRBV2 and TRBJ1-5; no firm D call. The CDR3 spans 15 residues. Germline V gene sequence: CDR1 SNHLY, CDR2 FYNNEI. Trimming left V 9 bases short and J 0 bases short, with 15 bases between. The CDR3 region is CASRENTYSNQPQHF. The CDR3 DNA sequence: TGTGCCAGTAGGGAAAACACATATAGCAATCAGCCCCAGCATTTT.

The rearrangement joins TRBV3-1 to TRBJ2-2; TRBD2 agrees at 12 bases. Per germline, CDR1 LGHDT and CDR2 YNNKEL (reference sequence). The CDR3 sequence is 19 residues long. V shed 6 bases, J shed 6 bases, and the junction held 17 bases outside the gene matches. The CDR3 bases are TGTGCCAGCAGACTTAGGACTAGCGGGGCCTCTTTACACTCCGGGGAGCTGTTTTTT. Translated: CASRLRTSGASLHSGELFF.

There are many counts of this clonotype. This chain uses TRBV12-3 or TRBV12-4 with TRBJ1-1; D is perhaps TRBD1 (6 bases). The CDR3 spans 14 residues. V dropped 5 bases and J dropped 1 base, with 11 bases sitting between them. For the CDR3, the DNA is TGTGCCAGCAGTACACAGGGTGGGAACACTGAAGCTTTCTTT. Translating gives CASSTQGGNTEAFF.

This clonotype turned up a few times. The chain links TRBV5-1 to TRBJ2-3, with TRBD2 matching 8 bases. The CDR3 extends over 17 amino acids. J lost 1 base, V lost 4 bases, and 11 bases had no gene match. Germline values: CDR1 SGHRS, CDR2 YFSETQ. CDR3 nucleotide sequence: TGCGCCAGCAGCCTCGGCCCCTACGGGAGGGGCACAGATACGCAGTATTTT. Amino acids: CASSLGPYGRGTDTQYF.

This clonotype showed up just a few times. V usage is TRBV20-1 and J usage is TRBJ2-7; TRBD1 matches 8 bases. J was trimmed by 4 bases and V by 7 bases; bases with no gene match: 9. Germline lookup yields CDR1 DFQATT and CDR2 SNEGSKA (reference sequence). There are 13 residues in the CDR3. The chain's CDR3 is CSGLSQGAYEQYF. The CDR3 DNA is TGCAGTGGGTTGTCGCAGGGGGCTTACGAGCAGTACTTC.

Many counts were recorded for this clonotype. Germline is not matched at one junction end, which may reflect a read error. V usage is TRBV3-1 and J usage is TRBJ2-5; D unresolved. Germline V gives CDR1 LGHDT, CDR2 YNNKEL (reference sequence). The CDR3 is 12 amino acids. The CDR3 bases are TGCGCCAGCAGCCAAGACCAAGAGACCCAGTACTTC. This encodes CASSQDQETQYF.

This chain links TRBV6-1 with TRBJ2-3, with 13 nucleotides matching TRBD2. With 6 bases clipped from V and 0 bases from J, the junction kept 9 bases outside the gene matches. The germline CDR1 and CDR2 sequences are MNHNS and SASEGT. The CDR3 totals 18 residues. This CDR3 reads CASRRLAGGPLSTDTQYF. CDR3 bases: TGTGCCAGCAGGAGACTAGCGGGAGGCCCCTTGAGCACAGATACGCAGTATTTT.

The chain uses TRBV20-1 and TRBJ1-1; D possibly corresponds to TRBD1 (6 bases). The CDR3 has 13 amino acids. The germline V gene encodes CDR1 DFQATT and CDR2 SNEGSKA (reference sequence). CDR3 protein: CTPKGGENTEAFF. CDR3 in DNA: TGCACCCCAAAGGGGGGGGAGAACACTGAAGCTTTCTTT.

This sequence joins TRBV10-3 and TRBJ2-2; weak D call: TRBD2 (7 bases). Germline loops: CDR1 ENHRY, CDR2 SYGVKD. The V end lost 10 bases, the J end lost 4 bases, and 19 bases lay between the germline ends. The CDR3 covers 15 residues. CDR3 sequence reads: CATSPGGHFTGELFF. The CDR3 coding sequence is TGTGCCACCTCTCCGGGGGGCCACTTCACCGGGGAGCTGTTTTTT.

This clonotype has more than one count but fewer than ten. CDR3 protein: CASTIGGTEAFF. The CDR3 nucleotides are TGTGCCAGCACGATTGGGGGGACTGAAGCTTTCTTT. This sequence joins TRBV28 and TRBJ1-1; the D gene is possibly TRBD1 (5 bases). The CDR3 spans 12 residues. Germline-derived CDR1 and CDR2 are MDHEN and SYDVKM. Trimming took off 7 bases at V and 5 bases at J, with 11 bases between the two ends.

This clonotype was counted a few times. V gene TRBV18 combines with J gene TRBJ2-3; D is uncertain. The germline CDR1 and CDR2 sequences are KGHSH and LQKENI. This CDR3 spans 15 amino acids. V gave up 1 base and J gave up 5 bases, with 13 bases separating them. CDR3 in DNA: TGTGCCAGCTCACCACGACAAGACAAGGAAGATACGCAGTATTTT. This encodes CASSPRQDKEDTQYF.

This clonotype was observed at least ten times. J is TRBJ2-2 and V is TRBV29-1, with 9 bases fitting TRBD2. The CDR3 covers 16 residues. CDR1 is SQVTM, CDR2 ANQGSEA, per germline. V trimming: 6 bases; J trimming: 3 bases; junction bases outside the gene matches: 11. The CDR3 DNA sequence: TGCAGCGTCGTGGGACTAGCCGACGATGACACCGGGGAGCTGTTTTTT. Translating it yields CSVVGLADDDTGELFF.